These 11 T cell receptor beta chains were sequenced from one sample in a study of T cell responses to AZD1222 COVID-19 vaccine. The table came from immunoSEQ multiplex PCR; TCRdb's copy has only in-frame clones and leaves some out. The repertoire holds approximately 150,000 clones, with around 90% as singletons. Sequenced here: peripheral blood, sampled on day 0 of AZD1222 vaccination. These receptors all come from an adult in good health.

This clone has more than one count but fewer than ten. V usage is TRBV28 and J usage is TRBJ2-4; 9 nucleotides match TRBD1. The CDR3 runs 16 residues. Unmatched junction bases numbered 6, after V lost 5 bases and J lost 1 base. Germline assignment: CDR1 MDHEN and CDR2 SYDVKM. The CDR3 region has the DNA TGTGCCAGCAGTACGCTCGGGACAGGGGCCAAAAACATTCAGTACTTC. Amino acid sequence: CASSTLGTGAKNIQYF.

The chain has TRBV19 and TRBJ2-2, with 7 bases fitting TRBD2. CDR1 is LNHDA, CDR2 SQIVND, per germline (reference sequence). This CDR3 contains 18 residues. Trimming at V came to 0 bases and at J to 2 bases, leaving 9 bases not matched to a gene. CDR3 residues: CASSIDQRLAVNTGELFF. CDR3 bases: TGTGCCAGTAGTATAGATCAAAGGCTAGCGGTTAACACCGGGGAGCTGTTTTTT.

This clone was counted a single time. The chain carries TRBV3-1 (or the pseudogene TRBV3-2) and TRBJ2-5; 15 bases fit TRBD2. Germline lookup yields CDR1 LGHDT and CDR2 YNNKEL (reference sequence). CDR3 length: 17 residues. V shed 2 bases and J 2 bases; nucleotides not matched to a gene: 3. The CDR3 DNA sequence: TGTGCCAGCAGCCAACCCGGACTAGCGGGAGGGCAAGAGACCCAGTACTTC. This encodes CASSQPGLAGGQETQYF.

The sample holds one count of this clone. This chain links TRBV7-8 with TRBJ2-1; D unclear. This CDR3 spans 11 amino acids. Germline CDR1 SGHVS, CDR2 FQNEAQ. The V gene lost 5 bases and the J gene lost 10 bases, with 9 bases spanning the gap. The CDR3 nucleotides read TGTGCCAGCAGCCGTATTGTCGAGCAGTTCTTC. Translation: CASSRIVEQFF. The full variable domain, its missing parts supplied by reference TRBV7-8 and TRBJ2-1, is GAGVSQSPRYKVAKRGQDVALRCDPISGHVSLFWYQQALGQGPEFLTYFQNEAQLDKSGLPSDRFFAERPEGSVSTLKIQRTQQEDSAVYLCASSRIVEQFFGPGTRLTVL.

This chain connects TRBV11-2 to TRBJ1-3; D is uncertain. Germline CDR1 SGHAT, CDR2 FQNNGV. Trimming took 3 bases from V and 4 from J, leaving 4 bases between them. The CDR3 has 12 residues. The CDR3 loop reads CASSLSGNTIYF. The CDR3 coding sequence is TGTGCCAGCAGCTTGAGCGGAAACACCATATATTTT.

The chain is built from TRBV3-1 (or the pseudogene TRBV3-2) and TRBJ2-1; 7 bases agree with TRBD2. The V and J ends lost 1 base and 8 bases, in that order; junction bases with no gene match: 11. Germline CDR1 is LGHDT and CDR2 is YNNKEL (reference sequence). The CDR3 contains 16 residues. CDR3 sequence (DNA): TGTGCCAGCAGCCAAGGGGTAGCGGGTGCGGGATATGAGCAGTTCTTC. It yields the protein CASSQGVAGAGYEQFF.

The rearrangement uses TRBV5-1 and TRBJ2-2; the match to TRBD1 covers 7 bases. V was pared by 0 bases and J by 2 bases, with 4 bases of the junction left unmatched. This CDR3 has 16 residues. Germline V lookup: CDR1 SGHRS, CDR2 YFSETQ. CDR3 in DNA: TGCGCCAGCAGCTTGGTTCCAGGGGGAAACACCGGGGAGCTGTTTTTT. It is translated as CASSLVPGGNTGELFF.

The rearrangement joins TRBV27 to TRBJ2-7, with 10 bases matching TRBD2. The CDR3 totals 15 residues. The ends lost 7 bases at V and 0 bases at J; junction bases unmatched: 6. Per germline, CDR1 MNHEY and CDR2 SMNVEV (reference sequence). The CDR3 loop is CASKWGLANSYEQYF. CDR3 in DNA: TGTGCCAGCAAATGGGGACTAGCGAACTCCTACGAGCAGTACTTC.

This chain joins TRBV9 and TRBJ2-2; D might be TRBD1 (7 bases). The V and J ends lost 0 bases and 6 bases respectively, with 15 bases between them. Germline values: CDR1 SGDLS, CDR2 YYNGEE. This CDR3 spans 16 amino acids. The CDR3 DNA reads as TGTGCCAGCAGCGTAGAACAGGGGAGGAGTGCCGGGGAGCTGTTTTTT. Amino acid sequence: CASSVEQGRSAGELFF.

The J gene is TRBJ2-7, the V gene TRBV2, with 7 nucleotides matching TRBD1. Germline CDR1 SNHLY, CDR2 FYNNEI. The trim removed 10 bases at V and 0 bases at J, leaving 12 bases unmatched. CDR3 size: 15 residues. The CDR3 here is CATGDSARSSYEQYF. The CDR3 DNA follows: TGTGCCACAGGGGACAGTGCACGTAGCTCCTACGAGCAGTACTTC.

This clone has a single count. V and J are TRBV6-4 and TRBJ1-2; tentative D call: TRBD1 (5 bases). Germline CDR1 MRHNA, CDR2 SNTAGT. Trimming left V 10 bases short and J 3 bases short, with 21 bases between. The CDR3 length is 15 residues. CDR3 amino acids: CATSRGVGLDYGYTF. The CDR3 DNA reads TGTGCCACCTCCCGGGGGGTCGGATTGGACTATGGCTACACCTTC.